The 13 T cell receptor beta chains below come from one sample, sequenced in a study of CD4+ T cells in melanoma. Profiled with immunoSEQ multiplex PCR; TCRdb holds only in-frame clones, not every one. The table has some 47,000 clones, 85% to 90% seen once; the top ten hold approximately 12%. Sample: peripheral blood. Receptors were obtained from a human donor with melanoma.

This clone occurred a few times. The J gene is TRBJ2-7, the V gene TRBV30; 8 bases line up with TRBD2. Germline V gene lookup returns CDR1 GTSNPN and CDR2 SVGIG (reference sequence). V shed 5 bases and J 3 bases; nucleotides not matched to a gene: 9. The CDR3 is 14 amino acids. This CDR3 is CAWRGGTGNYEQYF. Here the CDR3 DNA reads TGTGCCTGGCGGGGGGGGACGGGAAACTACGAGCAGTACTTC.

The chain joins TRBV7-9 to TRBJ2-7, with D possibly called TRBD1 or TRBD2 (6 bases each). The V and J ends lost 4 bases and 1 base respectively, with 17 bases between them. The CDR3 is 16 residues long. CDR1 SEHNR and CDR2 FQNEAQ come from the germline V gene (reference sequence). The CDR3 sequence: CASSWKRGALSYEQYF. CDR3 coding DNA: TGTGCCAGCAGCTGGAAAAGGGGGGCCCTATCCTACGAGCAGTACTTC.

The chain recombines TRBV19 with TRBJ2-7, with TRBD1 matching 10 bases. The germline gives CDR1 LNHDA, CDR2 SQIVND (reference sequence). The CDR3 length is 15 residues. Losses at the gene ends were 6 bases for V and 2 bases for J; bases not matched to a gene: 7. CDR3 coding DNA: TGTGCCAGTAGAACCGGGACAGGGGTCACCTACGAGCAGTACTTC. This translates into CASRTGTGVTYEQYF.

This chain joins TRBV29-1 and TRBJ2-2; a weak D match, TRBD2 (6 bases). Germline V gives CDR1 SQVTM, CDR2 ANQGSEA. V lost 8 bases and J lost 2, with 15 bases in between. The CDR3 spans 14 residues. The CDR3 region is CSSGASLNTGELFF. In DNA, the CDR3 is TGCAGCTCGGGAGCTAGCTTAAACACCGGGGAGCTGTTTTTT.

CDR3 amino acids: CASSPPGGTGIQETQYF. The CDR3 nucleotides are TGTGCCAGCTCACCACCGGGTGGGACAGGCATCCAAGAGACCCAGTACTTC. The chain couples TRBV18 to TRBJ2-5, with 8 bases aligning to TRBD1. The CDR3 has 17 amino acids. After removal of 0 bases from V and 1 base from J, the junction contained 7 bases not matched to a gene. The germline V gene encodes CDR1 KGHSH and CDR2 LQKENI. The full variable domain, completed using reference TRBV18 and TRBJ2-5, is NAGVMQNPRHLVRRRGQEARLRCSPMKGHSHVYWYRQLPEEGLKFMVYLQKENIIDESGMPKERFSAEFPKEGPSILRIQQVVRGDSAAYFCASSPPGGTGIQETQYFGPGTRLLVL.

The chain combines TRBV19 with TRBJ1-2, with D unclear. Germline-derived CDR1 and CDR2 are LNHDA and SQIVND (reference sequence). The CDR3 totals 15 residues. V dropped 5 bases and J dropped 0 bases, with 13 bases sitting between them. This chain's CDR3 is CASSGGRRTNYGYTF. For the CDR3, the DNA is TGTGCCAGTAGTGGAGGAAGGAGAACTAACTATGGCTACACCTTC.

The chain combines TRBV4-3 with TRBJ2-3; TRBD1 matches at 9 bases. The CDR3 covers 16 residues. Germline values: CDR1 LGHNA, CDR2 YSLEER. After removal of 3 bases from V and 2 bases from J, the junction contained 6 bases not matched to a gene. CDR3 coding DNA: TGCGCCAGCAGCCAGTGGACAGGGGTCAACACAGATACGCAGTATTTT. It translates to CASSQWTGVNTDTQYF.

This clone was seen a few times. This chain links TRBV7-6 with TRBJ2-7; D unclear. From germline, CDR1 is SGHVS and CDR2 FNYEAQ. Trimming stripped 1 base from V and 0 bases from J, with 7 bases between. The CDR3 has 14 residues. The CDR3 region is CASSLGPVSYEQYF. In DNA form, the CDR3 reads TGTGCCAGCAGCTTAGGCCCGGTCTCCTACGAGCAGTACTTC.

CDR3 sequence (DNA): TGTGCCACCAGCAGGTCCAGGGGCCCTAGCGGGGATAGCTCCTACGAGCAGTACTTC. This codes for CATSRSRGPSGDSSYEQYF. The rearrangement uses TRBV15 and TRBJ2-7; TRBD2 matches at 9 bases. Germline V gives CDR1 LNHNV, CDR2 YYDKDF (reference sequence). CDR3 size: 19 residues. V was pared by 3 bases and J by 0 bases, with 15 bases of the junction left unmatched. Filled out from reference TRBV15 and TRBJ2-7, the complete variable domain reads DAMVIQNPRYQVTQFGKPVTLSCSQTLNHNVMYWYQQKSSQAPKLLFHYYDKDFNNEADTPDNFQSRRPNTSFCFLDIRSPGLGDTAMYLCATSRSRGPSGDSSYEQYFGPGTRLTVT.

This clone appeared a few times. The chain joins TRBV6-1 to TRBJ1-5, with a possible D match to TRBD1 (6 bases). CDR1 and CDR2 (germline): MNHNS, SASEGT. V gave up 6 bases and J gave up 7 bases, with 13 bases separating them. This CDR3 has 13 residues. CDR3 residues: CASSYREDQPQHF. The CDR3 DNA reads TGTGCCAGCAGCTACAGGGAGGACCAGCCCCAGCATTTT.

This clone was seen only a few times. The V gene is TRBV14, the J gene TRBJ2-7; D is unclear. The CDR3 runs 13 residues. V dropped 4 bases and J dropped 6 bases, with 13 bases sitting between them. The germline CDR1 and CDR2 sequences are SGHDN and FVKESK. The CDR3 coding sequence is TGTGCCAGCAGCCCGACCAGACTGTCCGAGCAGTACTTC. This gives the protein CASSPTRLSEQYF.

The chain carries TRBV6-1 and TRBJ2-7; the D is unclear. V shed 8 bases and J shed 3 bases, with 8 bases lying between them. The CDR3 spans 11 residues. Germline CDR1 is MNHNS and CDR2 is SASEGT. CDR3 region: CASGYFYEQYF. In nucleotides, the CDR3 is TGTGCCAGCGGATATTTCTACGAGCAGTACTTC.

Regarding this clone: Sequence at one end of the junction differs from germline and may be a read error. The rearrangement uses TRBV5-1 and TRBJ1-1, with D perhaps matching TRBD1 (5 bases). The CDR3 is 13 residues long. Germline V gives CDR1 SGHRS, CDR2 YFSETQ. The DNA of the CDR3 is TGCGCCAGCAGCTTGGTTCAGGGCGGAAGCACCGTTTTT. This translates into CASSLVQGGSTVF.